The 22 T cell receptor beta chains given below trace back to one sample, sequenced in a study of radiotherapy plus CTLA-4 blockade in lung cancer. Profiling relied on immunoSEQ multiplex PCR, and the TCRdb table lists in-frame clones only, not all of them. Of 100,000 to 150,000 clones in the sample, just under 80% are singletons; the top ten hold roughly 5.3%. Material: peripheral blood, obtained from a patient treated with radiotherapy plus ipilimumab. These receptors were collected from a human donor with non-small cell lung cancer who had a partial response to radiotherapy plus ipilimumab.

The chain's CDR3 is CASDRIQETQYF. The DNA for the CDR3 is TGTGCCTCGGACAGAATACAAGAGACCCAGTACTTC. J is TRBJ2-5 and V is TRBV30; D is perhaps TRBD1 (6 bases). Germline-derived CDR1 and CDR2 are GTSNPN and SVGIG (reference sequence). V lost 7 bases and J lost 2, with 11 bases in between. The CDR3 length is 12 residues.

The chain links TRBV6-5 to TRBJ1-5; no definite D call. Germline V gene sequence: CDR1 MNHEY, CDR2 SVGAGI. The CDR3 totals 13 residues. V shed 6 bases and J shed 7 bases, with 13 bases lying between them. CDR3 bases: TGTGCCAGCAGCCCCAAGAGATTCCAGCCCCAGCATTTT. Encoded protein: CASSPKRFQPQHF.

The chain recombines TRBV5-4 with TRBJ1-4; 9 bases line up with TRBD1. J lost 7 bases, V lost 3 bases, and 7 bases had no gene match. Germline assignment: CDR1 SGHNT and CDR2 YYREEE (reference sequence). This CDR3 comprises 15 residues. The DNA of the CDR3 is TGTGCCAGCAGCTCACGGACAGGGGAATCTGAAAAACTGTTTTTT. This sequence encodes CASSSRTGESEKLFF.

CDR3 sequence reads: CASSLGASNTGELFF. The CDR3 DNA reads TGTGCCAGCAGCTTAGGGGCGAGTAACACCGGGGAGCTGTTTTTT. The V and J genes are TRBV7-8 and TRBJ2-2, with D unresolved. This CDR3 has 15 amino acids. Germline V gene data show CDR1 as SGHVS and CDR2 as FQNEAQ. V shed 1 base and J shed 2 bases, with 8 bases lying between them.

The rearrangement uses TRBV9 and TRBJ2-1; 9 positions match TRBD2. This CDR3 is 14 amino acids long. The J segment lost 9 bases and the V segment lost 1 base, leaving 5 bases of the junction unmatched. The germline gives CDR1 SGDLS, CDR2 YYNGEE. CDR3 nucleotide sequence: TGTGCCAGCAGCGTAAACCTAGCGGGACGTGAGCAGTTCTTC. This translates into CASSVNLAGREQFF.

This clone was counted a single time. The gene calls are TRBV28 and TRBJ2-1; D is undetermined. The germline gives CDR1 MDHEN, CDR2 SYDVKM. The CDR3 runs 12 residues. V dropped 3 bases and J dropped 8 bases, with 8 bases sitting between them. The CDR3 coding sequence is TGTGCCAGCAGTTTCGGCGGCGATGAGCAGTTCTTC. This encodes CASSFGGDEQFF.

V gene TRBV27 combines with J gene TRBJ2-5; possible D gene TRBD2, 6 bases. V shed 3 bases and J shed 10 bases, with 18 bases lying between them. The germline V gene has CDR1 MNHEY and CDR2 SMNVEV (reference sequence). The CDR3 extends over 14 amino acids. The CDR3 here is CASSFNEQTGGQYF. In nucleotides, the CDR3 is TGTGCCAGCAGTTTTAATGAACAGACCGGGGGCCAGTACTTC.

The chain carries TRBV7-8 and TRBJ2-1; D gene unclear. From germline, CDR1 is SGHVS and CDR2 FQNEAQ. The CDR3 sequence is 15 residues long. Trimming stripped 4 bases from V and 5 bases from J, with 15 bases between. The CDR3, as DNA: TGTGCCAGCAGCTCCGTTCTAACTATCAACAATGAGCAGTTCTTC. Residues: CASSSVLTINNEQFF.

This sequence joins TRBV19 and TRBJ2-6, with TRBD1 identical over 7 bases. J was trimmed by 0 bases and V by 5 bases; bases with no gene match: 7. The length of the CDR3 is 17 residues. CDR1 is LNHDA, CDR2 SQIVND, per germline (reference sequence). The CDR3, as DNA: TGTGCCAGTAGTCCCGGACAGGTCTACTCTGGGGCCAACGTCCTGACTTTC. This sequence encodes CASSPGQVYSGANVLTF.

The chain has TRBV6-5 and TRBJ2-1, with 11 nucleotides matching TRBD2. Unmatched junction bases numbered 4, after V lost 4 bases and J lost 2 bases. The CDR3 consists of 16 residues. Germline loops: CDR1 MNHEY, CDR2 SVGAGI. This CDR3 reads CASSLTSGVAYNEQFF. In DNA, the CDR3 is TGTGCCAGCAGTTTGACTAGCGGGGTTGCCTACAATGAGCAGTTCTTC.

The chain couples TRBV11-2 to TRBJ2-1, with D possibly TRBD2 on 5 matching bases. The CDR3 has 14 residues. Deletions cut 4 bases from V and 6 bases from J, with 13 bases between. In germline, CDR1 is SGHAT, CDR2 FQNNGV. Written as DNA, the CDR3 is TGTGCCAGCAGCTACGGAGGACTTTCCAATGAGCAGTTCTTC. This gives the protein CASSYGGLSNEQFF.

This CDR3 reads CASSRTGSTDTQYF. The CDR3 region has the DNA TGTGCCAGCTCCCGGACAGGGTCCACAGATACGCAGTATTTT. The V and J genes are TRBV18 and TRBJ2-3, with 8 bases that match TRBD1. The CDR3 totals 14 residues. Germline CDR1 KGHSH, CDR2 LQKENI. The V gene end was trimmed by 6 bases and the J gene end by 2 bases; junction bases not matched to a gene: 4.

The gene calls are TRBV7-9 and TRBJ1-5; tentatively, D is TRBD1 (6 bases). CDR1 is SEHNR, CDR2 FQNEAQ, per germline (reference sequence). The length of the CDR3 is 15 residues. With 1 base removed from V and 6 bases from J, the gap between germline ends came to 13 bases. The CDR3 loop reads CASSLGAGVGQPQHF. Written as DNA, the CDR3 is TGTGCCAGCAGCTTAGGAGCAGGGGTCGGTCAGCCCCAGCATTTT.

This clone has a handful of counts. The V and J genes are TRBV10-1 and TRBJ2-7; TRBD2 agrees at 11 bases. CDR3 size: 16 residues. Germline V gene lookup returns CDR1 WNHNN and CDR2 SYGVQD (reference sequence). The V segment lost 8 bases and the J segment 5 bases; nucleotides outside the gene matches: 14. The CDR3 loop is CASPRCTSGSGHEQYV. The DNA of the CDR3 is TGCGCCAGCCCCCGGTGTACTAGCGGGAGCGGTCACGAGCAGTACGTC.

The CDR3: CASSSTGSTGELFF. CDR3 DNA sequence: TGTGCCAGCAGTTCAACAGGGAGCACCGGGGAGCTGTTTTTT. The chain joins TRBV28 to TRBJ2-2, with D possibly being TRBD1 (6 bases). Trimming took off 4 bases at V and 4 bases at J, with 10 bases between the two ends. CDR1 and CDR2 (germline): MDHEN, SYDVKM. The CDR3 contains 14 residues.

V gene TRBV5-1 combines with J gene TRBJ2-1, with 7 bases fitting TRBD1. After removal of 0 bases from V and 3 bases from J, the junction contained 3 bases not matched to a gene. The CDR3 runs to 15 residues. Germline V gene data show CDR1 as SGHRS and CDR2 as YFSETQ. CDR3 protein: CASSLVGTVYNEQFF. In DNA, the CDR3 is TGCGCCAGCAGCTTGGTGGGGACAGTCTACAATGAGCAGTTCTTC. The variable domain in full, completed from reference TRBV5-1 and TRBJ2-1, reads KAGVTQTPRYLIKTRGQQVTLSCSPISGHRSVSWYQQTPGQGLQFLFEYFSETQRNKGNFPGRFSGRQFSNSRSEMNVSTLELGDSALYLCASSLVGTVYNEQFFGPGTRLTVL.

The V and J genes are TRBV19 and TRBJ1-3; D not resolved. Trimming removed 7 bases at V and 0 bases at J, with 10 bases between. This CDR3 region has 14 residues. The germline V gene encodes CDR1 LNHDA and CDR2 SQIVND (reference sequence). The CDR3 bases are TGTGCCAGTATCCGAGAAAGCTCTGGAAACACCATATATTTT. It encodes CASIRESSGNTIYF.

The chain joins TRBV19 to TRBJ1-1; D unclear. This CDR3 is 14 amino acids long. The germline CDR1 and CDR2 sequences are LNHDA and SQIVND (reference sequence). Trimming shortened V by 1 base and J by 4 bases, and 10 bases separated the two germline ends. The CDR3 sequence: CASSIGGRFTEAFF. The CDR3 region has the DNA TGTGCCAGTAGTATAGGCGGGAGATTCACTGAAGCTTTCTTT.

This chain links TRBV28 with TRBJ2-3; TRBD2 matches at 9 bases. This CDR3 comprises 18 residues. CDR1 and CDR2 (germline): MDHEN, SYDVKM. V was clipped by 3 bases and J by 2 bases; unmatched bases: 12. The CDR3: CASSFPHLEREVTDTQYF. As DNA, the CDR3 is TGTGCCAGCAGTTTTCCCCATTTGGAGCGGGAGGTCACAGATACGCAGTATTTT.

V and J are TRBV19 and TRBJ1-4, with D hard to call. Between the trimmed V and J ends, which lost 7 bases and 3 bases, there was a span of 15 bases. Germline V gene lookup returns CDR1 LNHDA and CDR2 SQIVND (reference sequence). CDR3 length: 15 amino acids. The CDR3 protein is CASIATEGANEKLFF. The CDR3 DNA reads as TGTGCCAGTATCGCGACGGAGGGTGCTAATGAAAAACTGTTTTTT.

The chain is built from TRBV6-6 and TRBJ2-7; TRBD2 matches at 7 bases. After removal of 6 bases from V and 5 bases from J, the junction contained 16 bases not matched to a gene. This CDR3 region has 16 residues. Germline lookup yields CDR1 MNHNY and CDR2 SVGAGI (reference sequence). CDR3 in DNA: TGTGCCAGCAGCAAGGCCGAGGGCGGGAGACAAGACGAGCAGTACTTC. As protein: CASSKAEGGRQDEQYF.

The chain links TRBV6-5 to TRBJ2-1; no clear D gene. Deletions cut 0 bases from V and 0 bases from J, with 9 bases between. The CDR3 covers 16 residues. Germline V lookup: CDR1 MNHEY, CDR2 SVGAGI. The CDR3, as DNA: TGTGCCAGCAGTTACTCTGACTTCCGCTCCTACAATGAGCAGTTCTTC. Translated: CASSYSDFRSYNEQFF.